The 28 T cell receptor beta chains given below trace back to one sample, sequenced in a study of T cell changes during pregnancy in multiple sclerosis. Only in-frame clones appear in the TCRdb table, and some are missing; sequencing was by immunoSEQ multiplex PCR. The data show tens of thousands of clones, roughly 91% seen once. Here the sequenced sample was peripheral blood, taken after pregnancy. The receptors originated from a female donor in good health, enrolled as a control in a pregnancy study.

The chain combines TRBV2 with TRBJ2-5; possible D gene TRBD2, 5 bases. The germline V gene encodes CDR1 SNHLY and CDR2 FYNNEI. This CDR3 region has 11 residues. V lost 11 bases to trimming and J lost 2 bases, with 9 bases between them. The DNA of the CDR3 is TGTGCCTCCGGGGTTCAAGAGACCCAGTACTTC. This translates into CASGVQETQYF.

This chain uses TRBV19 with TRBJ2-2; TRBD2 is a possible D gene (6 bases). Germline CDR1 is LNHDA and CDR2 is SQIVND (reference sequence). The V end was cut by 5 bases, the J end by 6 bases, with 10 bases between. The CDR3 totals 13 residues. CDR3 sequence (DNA): TGTGCCAGTAGTGTTGGAGGGGCCGGGGAGCTGTTTTTT. As protein: CASSVGGAGELFF.

This chain connects TRBV20-1 to TRBJ2-7, with a weak D call TRBD2 (6 bases). The CDR3 runs to 11 residues. Germline V lookup: CDR1 DFQATT, CDR2 SNEGSKA (reference sequence). V was pared by 6 bases and J by 7 bases, with 13 bases between. Here the CDR3 DNA reads TGCAGTGCCAGACGGAGCGGGGAGCAGTACTTC. It is translated as CSARRSGEQYF.

V is TRBV4-1 and J is TRBJ1-2, with a possible D match to TRBD1 (5 bases). Germline V gene lookup returns CDR1 MGHRA and CDR2 YSYEKL. Trimming stripped 4 bases from V and 3 bases from J, with 15 bases between. The CDR3 extends over 15 amino acids. The CDR3 DNA is TGCGCCAGCAGCCCCCCACGGGGGGGGGACTATGGCTACACCTTC. Protein: CASSPPRGGDYGYTF.

The chain links TRBV4-3 to TRBJ2-7; TRBD1 aligns across 9 bases. V lost 4 bases and J lost 5; bases outside the gene matches: 9. Germline values: CDR1 LGHNA, CDR2 YSLEER. The CDR3 covers 15 residues. CDR3 DNA: TGCGCCAGCAGCCGATCGGACAGGGGATACAACGAGCAGTACTTC. Encoded protein: CASSRSDRGYNEQYF.

The rearrangement links TRBV7-2 to TRBJ2-1; 9 nucleotides match TRBD2. CDR1 is SGHTA, CDR2 FQGNSA, per germline. This CDR3 contains 16 residues. V shed 6 bases, J shed 9 bases, and the junction held 15 bases outside the gene matches. As DNA, the CDR3 is TGTGCCAGCAGGCCCATGGGCTTTAGCGGGGGAGGTGAGCAGTTCTTC. Translation: CASRPMGFSGGGEQFF.

The genes are TRBV7-2 and TRBJ1-2; TRBD1 might be the D (5 bases). Germline V gives CDR1 SGHTA, CDR2 FQGNSA. CDR3 size: 13 residues. The V end was cut by 6 bases, the J end by 4 bases, with 12 bases between. The CDR3 bases are TGTGCCAGCAGTCGAGACAGTATCTATGGCTACACCTTC. Its protein product is CASSRDSIYGYTF.

As to this clone: Additional DNA sequences in this sample encode the identical CDR3. The V gene is TRBV27, the J gene TRBJ1-6; TRBD1 aligns across 9 bases. The CDR3 is 14 amino acids. In germline, CDR1 is MNHEY, CDR2 SMNVEV (reference sequence). V lost 4 bases, J lost 7 bases, and 2 bases stayed unmatched. DNA for the CDR3: TGTGCCAGCAGTTCCGGACAGGGGAATTCACCCCTCCACTTT. This translates into CASSSGQGNSPLHF.

CDR3 amino acids: CASSSRNTEAFF. In DNA form, the CDR3 reads TGTGCCAGCAGCTCCAGGAACACTGAAGCTTTCTTT. The chain is built from TRBV7-9 and TRBJ1-1; D not resolved. With 4 bases removed from V and 1 base from J, the gap between germline ends came to 4 bases. The length of the CDR3 is 12 residues. Germline CDR1 reads SEHNR; CDR2 reads FQNEAQ (reference sequence). The full variable domain, completed using reference TRBV7-9 and TRBJ1-1, is DTGVSQNPRHKITKRGQNVTFRCDPISEHNRLYWYRQTLGQGPEFLTYFQNEAQLEKSRLLSDRFSAERPKGSFSTLEIQRTEQGDSAMYLCASSSRNTEAFFGQGTRLTVV.

The V gene is TRBV7-6, the J gene TRBJ1-1; the D is unclear. CDR1 is SGHVS, CDR2 FNYEAQ, per germline. Trimming took 5 bases from V and 1 from J, leaving 8 bases between them. The CDR3 has 13 residues. Here the CDR3 DNA reads TGTGCCAGCAGCCAATCACAGAACACTGAAGCTTTCTTT. Translated: CASSQSQNTEAFF.

This rearrangement joins TRBV9 to TRBJ2-3, with no clear D. Germline CDR1 is SGDLS and CDR2 is YYNGEE. The CDR3 covers 12 residues. Trimming pared 7 bases from V and 0 bases from J, leaving 6 bases between. As DNA, the CDR3 is TGTGCCAGCCGTTCCAGCACAGATACGCAGTATTTT. Protein product: CASRSSTDTQYF.

The chain combines TRBV7-8 with TRBJ2-2; D remains unclear. This CDR3 is built from 13 residues. Germline V gene sequence: CDR1 SGHVS, CDR2 FQNEAQ. V was cut by 6 bases and J by 1 base, with 6 bases left in between. CDR3 amino acids: CASSDMNTGELFF. The CDR3 bases are TGTGCCAGCAGTGACATGAACACCGGGGAGCTGTTTTTT. The complete variable domain, with remaining parts taken from reference TRBV7-8 and TRBJ2-2, reads GAGVSQSPRYKVAKRGQDVALRCDPISGHVSLFWYQQALGQGPEFLTYFQNEAQLDKSGLPSDRFFAERPEGSVSTLKIQRTQQEDSAVYLCASSDMNTGELFFGEGSRLTVL.

This chain connects TRBV11-3 to TRBJ2-2; maybe TRBD2 (5 bases). The CDR3 extends over 15 amino acids. With 7 bases removed from V and 1 base from J, the gap between germline ends came to 13 bases. From germline, CDR1 is SGHNT and CDR2 YENEEA. CDR3 coding DNA: TGTGCCAGCACCACAGTTCGGGAGAACACCGGGGAGCTGTTTTTT. It is translated as CASTTVRENTGELFF.

This chain links TRBV11-3 with TRBJ2-1, with D maybe TRBD1 (6 bases). The germline V gene encodes CDR1 SGHNT and CDR2 YENEEA. The CDR3 sequence is 13 residues long. V was shortened by 0 bases and J by 10 bases, with 10 bases between the two germline ends. The CDR3 loop is CASSLEGGVEQFF. The CDR3 DNA reads TGTGCCAGCAGCTTAGAAGGGGGAGTGGAGCAGTTCTTC.

Only a few counts were recorded for this clone. The chain employs TRBV4-3 and TRBJ1-1; D remains ambiguous. The germline V and J ends were trimmed by 4 bases and 0 bases, with 18 bases remaining between them. CDR1 is LGHNA, CDR2 YSLEER, per germline. This CDR3 has 17 amino acids. CDR3 DNA: TGCGCCAGCAGCCCGGACTTTTTCCTGGGAATGAACACTGAAGCTTTCTTT. As protein: CASSPDFFLGMNTEAFF.

The V and J genes are TRBV7-9 and TRBJ1-1; 7 bases agree with TRBD1. From germline, CDR1 is SEHNR and CDR2 FQNEAQ (reference sequence). CDR3 length: 11 residues. The V and J ends lost 5 bases and 7 bases, in that order; junction bases with no gene match: 1. CDR3 in DNA: TGTGCCAGCAGCCCAGGGGGTGAAGCTTTCTTT. This sequence encodes CASSPGGEAFF. Filled out from reference TRBV7-9 and TRBJ1-1, the complete variable domain reads DTGVSQNPRHKITKRGQNVTFRCDPISEHNRLYWYRQTLGQGPEFLTYFQNEAQLEKSRLLSDRFSAERPKGSFSTLEIQRTEQGDSAMYLCASSPGGEAFFGQGTRLTVV.

The chain has TRBV6-6 and TRBJ1-3; D call uncertain. The V end was cut by 4 bases, the J end by 0 bases, with 13 bases between. CDR1 is MNHNY and CDR2 is SVGAGI in the germline V gene (reference sequence). The CDR3 is 16 amino acids. The CDR3 bases are TGTGCCAGCAGTTTCGCCGGGGTCGACTCTGGAAACACCATATATTTT. Protein product: CASSFAGVDSGNTIYF.

This clone appeared a few times. The rearrangement links TRBV4-2 to TRBJ1-2; D is uncertain. This CDR3 spans 15 amino acids. Germline assignment: CDR1 LGHNA and CDR2 YNFKEQ. Trimming removed 0 bases at V and 1 base at J, with 9 bases between. The CDR3, as DNA: TGTGCCAGCAGCCAAGAATCCCAGATTAACTATGGCTACACCTTC. This sequence encodes CASSQESQINYGYTF.

This rearrangement joins TRBV9 to TRBJ1-2, with D hard to call. V dropped 0 bases and J dropped 0 bases, with 9 bases sitting between them. This CDR3 is 15 amino acids long. Looked up from germline, CDR1 is SGDLS and CDR2 is YYNGEE. Written as DNA, the CDR3 is TGTGCCAGCAGCGTAGGTGGGCCTTCTAACTATGGCTACACCTTC. Translating it yields CASSVGGPSNYGYTF.

This clone was recorded at least ten times. The V gene is TRBV30, the J gene TRBJ1-1; D possibly corresponds to TRBD1 (5 bases). Germline CDR1 GTSNPN, CDR2 SVGIG (reference sequence). V gave up 8 bases and J gave up 0 bases, with 10 bases separating them. The CDR3 extends over 12 amino acids. The CDR3 region has the DNA TGTGCCAAACAAGGGGTGAACACTGAAGCTTTCTTT. Encoded protein: CAKQGVNTEAFF. Complete variable domain (other parts from reference TRBV30 and TRBJ1-1): SQTIHQWPATLVQPVGSPLSLECTVEGTSNPNLYWYRQAAGRGLQLLFYSVGIGQISSEVPQNLSASRPQDRQFILSSKKLLLSDSGFYLCAKQGVNTEAFFGQGTRLTVV.

The chain has TRBV30 and TRBJ2-3; 9 bases match TRBD2. V shed 4 bases, J shed 2 bases, and the junction held 4 bases outside the gene matches. Germline values: CDR1 GTSNPN, CDR2 SVGIG (reference sequence). CDR3 size: 14 residues. This CDR3 is CAWKRGLATDTQYF. The CDR3 DNA is TGTGCCTGGAAGAGGGGACTAGCCACAGATACGCAGTATTTT.

The chain carries TRBV28 and TRBJ2-7, with D perhaps TRBD1 (6 bases). The ends were cut back, 4 bases at V and 2 bases at J, with 9 bases in the middle. The CDR3 is made up of 13 amino acids. Germline CDR1 and CDR2: MDHEN and SYDVKM. As DNA, the CDR3 is TGTGCCAGCAGTTCTACAGGGACCTACGAGCAGTACTTC. The encoded protein is CASSSTGTYEQYF.

The chain has TRBV10-3 and TRBJ1-1, with 9 positions matching TRBD1. Germline V lookup: CDR1 ENHRY, CDR2 SYGVKD. This CDR3 has 16 residues. The V gene end was trimmed by 5 bases and the J gene end by 7 bases; junction bases not matched to a gene: 14. CDR3 protein: CAISPTIRDRVDEAFF. CDR3 DNA: TGTGCCATCAGTCCGACAATCCGGGACAGGGTCGATGAAGCTTTCTTT.

This clone appeared a single time. V gene TRBV14 combines with J gene TRBJ2-7, with 9 bases identical to TRBD1. CDR1 SGHDN and CDR2 FVKESK come from the germline V gene. V gave up 2 bases and J gave up 9 bases; unmatched junction bases: 5. The CDR3 runs 13 residues. The DNA for the CDR3 is TGTGCCAGCAGCCAACACAGGGGGCTGGGGCAGTACTTC. It translates to CASSQHRGLGQYF.

The V call is TRBV28, the J call TRBJ1-2; D is ambiguous. The ends were cut back, 3 bases at V and 4 bases at J, with 9 bases in the middle. Germline V gives CDR1 MDHEN, CDR2 SYDVKM. The CDR3 spans 13 residues. The CDR3 bases are TGTGCCAGCAGTTTGGCGGAGCGCTATGGCTACACCTTC. Amino acid sequence: CASSLAERYGYTF.

CDR3 sequence: CASSRPNSRDRGRDTQYF. The CDR3 DNA is TGTGCCAGCTCACGCCCGAATAGCCGGGACAGGGGGCGAGATACGCAGTATTTT. The V and J genes are TRBV18 and TRBJ2-3, with 12 bases fitting TRBD1. The CDR3 has 18 residues. V shed 4 bases, J shed 5 bases, and the junction held 13 bases outside the gene matches. Germline V CDR1 and CDR2: KGHSH, LQKENI.

This rearrangement joins TRBV6-5 to TRBJ2-1, with 10 nucleotides matching TRBD1. With 2 bases clipped from V and 6 bases from J, the junction kept 4 bases outside the gene matches. Germline loops: CDR1 MNHEY, CDR2 SVGAGI. The CDR3 runs 15 residues. The CDR3 sequence: CASSYDRTGGNEQFF. The CDR3 DNA sequence: TGTGCCAGCAGTTACGATCGGACAGGGGGCAATGAGCAGTTCTTC.

The chain recombines TRBV27 with TRBJ2-7, with D maybe TRBD1 (6 bases). The CDR3 length is 14 residues. Germline V CDR1 and CDR2: MNHEY, SMNVEV (reference sequence). V was clipped by 4 bases and J by 6 bases, with 16 bases between them. The CDR3 sequence is CASSSPGVHTEQYF. The CDR3, as DNA: TGTGCCAGCAGTTCCCCAGGGGTCCATACCGAGCAGTACTTC.